What follows are 23 T cell receptor beta chains derived from one specimen sequenced in a study of cytomegalovirus exposure and HLA in healthy donors. Use of 60 Vbeta and 13 Jbeta primers characterized the PCR. The protocol was immunoSEQ multiplex PCR, while the TCRdb copy is restricted to in-frame clones and leaves out a portion. The sample lists about 220,000 clones, approximately 83% occurring once. What was sequenced was PBMCs. The receptors here all came from a boy aged 2 to 10 in good health and CMV-seronegative.

Notes on this clone: The junction departs from the called germline gene at one end, perhaps through a read error. The chain couples TRBV28 to TRBJ1-2, with a tentative D call TRBD1 (6 bases). Germline-derived CDR1 and CDR2 are MDHEN and SYDVKM. This CDR3 comprises 11 residues. The CDR3 sequence is CASSLGGGYPF. CDR3 bases: TGTGCCAGCAGTTTAGGGGGCGGCTACCCCTTC.

The chain has TRBV30 and TRBJ1-4; 9 bases match TRBD1. CDR1 and CDR2 (germline): GTSNPN, SVGIG (reference sequence). CDR3 length equals 12 residues. Trimming cost V 1 base and J 13 bases; bases outside gene matches: 4. The CDR3 region has the DNA TGTGCCTGGAGTGGAGACAGGGGGGCACTGTTTTTT. It yields the protein CAWSGDRGALFF.

The chain has TRBV13 and TRBJ2-5; 8 bases are a match to TRBD1. This CDR3 comprises 15 residues. Germline V gives CDR1 PRHDT, CDR2 FYEKMQ (reference sequence). The ends lost 2 bases at V and 2 bases at J; junction bases unmatched: 4. The CDR3 DNA sequence: TGTGCCAGCAGCTTACACAGGGGGGATCAAGAGACCCAGTACTTC. Residues: CASSLHRGDQETQYF.

The chain couples TRBV19 to TRBJ1-5; possible D gene TRBD1, 6 bases. CDR3 length: 16 residues. The germline V gene encodes CDR1 LNHDA and CDR2 SQIVND (reference sequence). V was shortened by 0 bases and J by 2 bases, with 11 bases between the two germline ends. This chain's CDR3 is CASSIDVGHRNQPQHF. CDR3 bases: TGTGCCAGTAGTATAGATGTGGGACACCGCAATCAGCCCCAGCATTTT.

V is TRBV28 and J is TRBJ2-1, with TRBD2 matching over 11 bases. The CDR3 length is 17 residues. The germline V gene has CDR1 MDHEN and CDR2 SYDVKM. The V segment lost 3 bases and the J segment 8 bases; nucleotides outside the gene matches: 12. The DNA of the CDR3 is TGTGCCAGCAGTTTCTGGGCTAGCGGGAGGCTCTCCGATGAGCAGTTCTTC. Residues: CASSFWASGRLSDEQFF.

The rearrangement joins TRBV13 to TRBJ2-7; 11 bases align to TRBD2. The CDR3 sequence is 15 residues long. The V and J ends lost 5 bases and 3 bases, in that order; junction bases with no gene match: 6. CDR1 PRHDT and CDR2 FYEKMQ come from the germline V gene (reference sequence). The CDR3 reads CASSLQTSGIYEQYF. The CDR3 coding sequence is TGTGCCAGCAGCCTACAGACTAGCGGGATCTACGAGCAGTACTTC.

The chain links TRBV30 to TRBJ1-2; D is possibly TRBD1 (6 bases). Per germline, CDR1 GTSNPN and CDR2 SVGIG (reference sequence). Trimming removed 2 bases at V and 8 bases at J, with 15 bases between. This CDR3 region has 13 residues. The CDR3 here is CAWSTGGERGYTF. CDR3 DNA sequence: TGTGCCTGGAGTACGGGGGGCGAACGCGGCTACACCTTC. The full variable domain, its missing parts supplied by reference TRBV30 and TRBJ1-2, is SQTIHQWPATLVQPVGSPLSLECTVEGTSNPNLYWYRQAAGRGLQLLFYSVGIGQISSEVPQNLSASRPQDRQFILSSKKLLLSDSGFYLCAWSTGGERGYTFGSGTRLTVV.

V gene TRBV5-1 combines with J gene TRBJ2-1; 8 nucleotides agree with TRBD2. V lost 2 bases, J lost 0 bases, and 13 bases stayed unmatched. The CDR3 runs 19 residues. Germline V gene lookup returns CDR1 SGHRS and CDR2 YFSETQ. The CDR3 DNA sequence: TGCGCCAGCAGCTTTGGCGGACTAGCAGGCCTCAGCTCCTACAATGAGCAGTTCTTC. This sequence encodes CASSFGGLAGLSSYNEQFF.

This clone was counted a few times. The chain combines TRBV18 with TRBJ1-4, with D uncertain. With 3 bases removed from V and 12 bases from J, the gap between germline ends came to 11 bases. CDR1 is KGHSH and CDR2 is LQKENI in the germline V gene. The CDR3 sequence is 12 residues long. This chain's CDR3 is CASSPARGELFF. CDR3 coding DNA: TGTGCCAGCTCACCCGCGCGGGGAGAACTGTTTTTT. Using reference TRBV18 and TRBJ1-4 for the parts outside the CDR3, the full variable domain is NAGVMQNPRHLVRRRGQEARLRCSPMKGHSHVYWYRQLPEEGLKFMVYLQKENIIDESGMPKERFSAEFPKEGPSILRIQQVVRGDSAAYFCASSPARGELFFGSGTQLSVL.

The J gene is TRBJ2-7, the V gene TRBV11-2, with a weak D call TRBD2 (5 bases). The CDR3 length is 15 residues. V gave up 2 bases and J gave up 1 base, with 12 bases separating them. Germline CDR1 SGHAT, CDR2 FQNNGV. The CDR3 loop reads CASSLSPTGSYEQYF. CDR3 DNA sequence: TGTGCCAGCAGCTTATCGCCGACGGGATCCTACGAGCAGTACTTC.

The rearrangement joins TRBV6-1 to TRBJ2-1; 7 bases match TRBD2. Germline-derived CDR1 and CDR2 are MNHNS and SASEGT. Trimming took 6 bases from V and 6 from J; bases not matched to a gene: 5. The CDR3 has 13 amino acids. The CDR3 sequence is CASRGQRGNEQFF. The CDR3 DNA sequence: TGTGCCAGCAGGGGCCAGCGGGGCAATGAGCAGTTCTTC.

The sample holds one count of this clone. The gene calls are TRBV9 and TRBJ2-3; 9 nucleotides match TRBD1. This CDR3 is 17 amino acids long. The J segment lost 2 bases and the V segment lost 4 bases, leaving 11 bases of the junction unmatched. In germline, CDR1 is SGDLS, CDR2 YYNGEE. CDR3 amino acids: CASSPVSGQGNTDTQYF. In nucleotides, the CDR3 is TGTGCCAGCAGCCCCGTATCCGGACAGGGGAACACAGATACGCAGTATTTT.

The table lists this clone with a few counts. The chain is built from TRBV4-1 and TRBJ1-1, with D unresolved. Germline CDR1 reads MGHRA; CDR2 reads YSYEKL. The length of the CDR3 is 15 residues. Trimming pared 4 bases from V and 0 bases from J, leaving 12 bases between. The DNA for the CDR3 is TGCGCCAGCAGCCTACTCACAGCGGTGAACACTGAAGCTTTCTTT. Translation: CASSLLTAVNTEAFF.

The rearrangement joins TRBV5-6 to TRBJ1-6; D is perhaps TRBD1 (5 bases). CDR1 is SGHDT and CDR2 is YYEEEE in the germline V gene. Trimming left V 2 bases short and J 4 bases short, with 10 bases between. The CDR3 runs to 15 residues. CDR3 region: CASSLGTLYNSPLHF. CDR3 nucleotide sequence: TGTGCCAGCAGCTTAGGGACTTTGTATAATTCACCCCTCCACTTT.

CDR3 bases: TGTGCCAGCTCACCGGGACAGGGTTATTCACCCCTCCACTTT. Protein product: CASSPGQGYSPLHF. This sequence joins TRBV18 and TRBJ1-6, with 9 bases matching TRBD1. V lost 3 bases and J lost 8; bases outside the gene matches: 2. Germline assignment: CDR1 KGHSH and CDR2 LQKENI. CDR3 length: 14 amino acids.

The rearrangement uses TRBV12-5 and TRBJ2-7, with 9 bases fitting TRBD1. The J segment lost 2 bases and the V segment lost 11 bases, leaving 7 bases of the junction unmatched. This CDR3 spans 13 amino acids. Germline lookup yields CDR1 LGHNT and CDR2 FRNRAP. The CDR3 DNA reads TGTGCTCTCCTCGGGACAGGGACCTACGAGCAGTACTTC. As protein: CALLGTGTYEQYF. The variable domain in full, with the rest retrieved from reference TRBV12-5 and TRBJ2-7, is DARVTQTPRHKVTEMGQEVTMRCQPILGHNTVFWYRQTMMQGLELLAYFRNRAPLDDSGMPKDRFSAEMPDATLATLKIQPSEPRDSAVYFCALLGTGTYEQYFGPGTRLTVT.

This chain uses TRBV6-1 with TRBJ2-3, with 12 positions matching TRBD2. Germline V lookup: CDR1 MNHNS, CDR2 SASEGT. V was pared by 2 bases and J by 6 bases, with 6 bases of the junction left unmatched. The CDR3 has 16 residues. The CDR3 DNA sequence: TGTGCCAGCAGTGAACTAGCGGGGGGGCTGAAGGATACGCAGTATTTT. It specifies CASSELAGGLKDTQYF.

The chain links TRBV5-6 to TRBJ2-2; 11 bases agree with TRBD2. V lost 4 bases and J lost 7; bases outside the gene matches: 15. The germline CDR1 and CDR2 sequences are SGHDT and YYEEEE. CDR3 size: 18 residues. The chain's CDR3 is CASSTLTSGNDYGGELFF. The CDR3 DNA is TGTGCCAGCAGCACGCTGACTAGCGGGAACGATTATGGCGGGGAGCTGTTTTTT. The entire variable domain, with the rest obtained from reference TRBV5-6 and TRBJ2-2, is as follows: DAGVTQSPTHLIKTRGQQVTLRCSPKSGHDTVSWYQQALGQGPQFIFQYYEEEERQRGNFPDRFSGHQFPNYSSELNVNALLLGDSALYLCASSTLTSGNDYGGELFFGEGSRLTVL.

The V call is TRBV29-1, the J call TRBJ2-3; 13 bases line up with TRBD2. Germline V lookup: CDR1 SQVTM, CDR2 ANQGSEA. V lost 4 bases and J lost 4; bases outside the gene matches: 2. The CDR3 covers 14 residues. The chain's CDR3 is CSVGTSGSADTQYF. The CDR3 bases are TGCAGCGTTGGGACTAGCGGGAGTGCAGATACGCAGTATTTT.

The chain employs TRBV27 and TRBJ2-1; TRBD1 agrees at 8 bases. This CDR3 has 15 amino acids. From germline, CDR1 is MNHEY and CDR2 SMNVEV (reference sequence). V dropped 5 bases and J dropped 6; count of bases not matched to a gene: 9. The CDR3 sequence: CASSPGTGGRNEQFF. The CDR3 bases are TGTGCCAGCAGTCCCGGGACAGGTGGCCGCAATGAGCAGTTCTTC.

The chain combines TRBV7-9 with TRBJ1-4; the D is unclear. Germline V lookup: CDR1 SEHNR, CDR2 FQNEAQ (reference sequence). The CDR3 contains 16 residues. The V and J ends lost 6 bases and 4 bases respectively, with 18 bases between them. Here the CDR3 reads CASSSTPSRVNEKLFF. The CDR3 coding sequence is TGTGCCAGCAGTTCTACACCGTCACGGGTTAATGAAAAACTGTTTTTT.

The V call is TRBV5-8, the J call TRBJ2-7; 7 nucleotides line up with TRBD1. In germline, CDR1 is SGHTS, CDR2 YDEGEE. This CDR3 contains 15 residues. V trimming: 0 bases; J trimming: 3 bases; junction bases outside the gene matches: 6. The CDR3: CASSLERGRNYEQYF. For the CDR3, the DNA is TGTGCCAGCAGCTTGGAGAGGGGGCGCAACTACGAGCAGTACTTC.

The J gene is TRBJ1-2, the V gene TRBV27; no definite D call. The length of the CDR3 is 13 residues. CDR1 is MNHEY, CDR2 SMNVEV, per germline (reference sequence). V was shortened by 6 bases and J by 2 bases, with 10 bases between the two germline ends. CDR3 nucleotide sequence: TGTGCCAGCAGCTACAGCTCGAACTATGGCTACACCTTC. Protein: CASSYSSNYGYTF.